The 2 T cell receptor beta chains below all came from one sample that was sequenced in a study of shared clonotypes between healthy human individuals. This table comes from immunoSEQ multiplex PCR, and its TCRdb copy is limited to in-frame clones, with some not included. The table has some 1,400,000 clones, around 97% seen once; the top ten hold approximately 1.1%. The sample consisted of naive CD4+ T cells sorted from blood. Subset meaning: CD45RA+ positively selected. The receptors come from a man aged 25-45 years in good health.

The chain employs TRBV28 and TRBJ1-5; 7 positions agree with TRBD1. CDR1 MDHEN and CDR2 SYDVKM come from the germline V gene. The CDR3 extends over 14 amino acids. V was pared by 6 bases and J by 3 bases, with 5 bases of the junction left unmatched. CDR3 protein: CASRLGQLNQPQHF. The CDR3 nucleotides are TGTGCCAGCAGACTGGGACAGCTCAATCAGCCCCAGCATTTT.

The chain combines TRBV6-5 with TRBJ2-5; D possibly corresponds to TRBD2 (6 bases). The CDR3 consists of 14 residues. Germline-derived CDR1 and CDR2 are MNHEY and SVGAGI. Trimming took off 2 bases at V and 5 bases at J, with 12 bases between the two ends. CDR3 nucleotides: TGTGCCAGCAGTTACAGCGGCGGGGATGAGACCCAGTACTTC. This encodes CASSYSGGDETQYF.